This T cell receptor (beta chain) was sequenced during a study of cytomegalovirus exposure and HLA in healthy donors. The CDR3 loop spans 17 amino acids. V was shortened by 6 bases and J by 4 bases, with 21 bases between the two germline ends. Per the germline V gene, CDR1 is LGHNT and CDR2 is FRNRAP. With 60 Vbeta and 13 Jbeta primers, the PCR was carried out. The data were produced by immunoSEQ multiplex PCR, yet TCRdb's version contains in-frame clones alone and is incomplete. The sample contains over 110,000 clones, 55% to 80% of which appear only once. The TCR was taken from a woman aged 40 to 50 in good health and CMV-seronegative. The sequencing sample was made of PBMCs. V and J are TRBV12-5 and TRBJ1-4; perhaps TRBD1 as D (5 bases). The chain's CDR3 is CASGFSLTPGVNEKLFF. The CDR3 DNA sequence: TGTGCTAGTGGGTTCTCTCTTACTCCGGGGGTTAATGAAAAACTGTTTTTT.